The 19 T cell receptor beta chains below all came from one sample that was sequenced in a study of T cell changes during pregnancy in multiple sclerosis. Libraries were prepared by immunoSEQ multiplex PCR; TCRdb keeps only in-frame clonotypes and omits some of them. In the table there are some 49,000 clones, around 93% of which are singletons. This specimen consisted of CD8+ T cells from peripheral blood mononuclear cells, obtained in the second trimester of pregnancy. Every receptor here comes from a female donor with multiple sclerosis, enrolled in a pregnancy study.

V and J are TRBV9 and TRBJ2-3, with TRBD2 matching over 8 bases. The length of the CDR3 is 14 residues. Germline assignment: CDR1 SGDLS and CDR2 YYNGEE. Trimming removed 5 bases from V and 2 bases from J; junction bases left unmatched: 4. The CDR3: CASRSGLATDTQYF. The CDR3 DNA reads TGTGCCAGCAGATCTGGACTAGCCACAGATACGCAGTATTTT.

V and J are TRBV16 and TRBJ1-4; D not resolved. The CDR3 is 13 residues long. Trimming removed 4 bases at V and 4 bases at J, with 7 bases between. Germline V gene data show CDR1 as KGHSY and CDR2 as FQNENV. In nucleotides, the CDR3 is TGTGCCAGCAGCCCCCCCGGTAATGAAAAACTGTTTTTT. This translates into CASSPPGNEKLFF. Together with reference TRBV16 and TRBJ1-4, the CDR3 gives the full variable domain: GEEVAQTPKHLVRGEGQKAKLYCAPIKGHSYVFWYQQVLKNEFKFLISFQNENVFDETGMPKERFSAKCLPNSPCSLEIQATKLEDSAVYFCASSPPGNEKLFFGSGTQLSVL.

In this sample, this clone turned up a few times. This sequence joins TRBV12-1 and TRBJ1-5; the table calls TRBD1, which could not be checked here. TRBV12-1 is labeled a pseudogene. This CDR3 contains 17 residues. This chain's CDR3 is CASSFAATGDSNQPQHF. In nucleotides, the CDR3 is TGTGCCAGCAGCTTTGCGGCTACAGGAGATAGCAATCAGCCCCAGCATTTT.

A word on this clone: The same CDR3 can be traced to other DNA sequences in this sample. The CDR3 loop is CASSVGGGGETQYF. CDR3 coding DNA: TGTGCCAGCAGCGTCGGCGGGGGAGGAGAGACCCAGTACTTC. The rearrangement joins TRBV9 to TRBJ2-5; 7 positions match TRBD2. The ends lost 2 bases at V and 4 bases at J; junction bases unmatched: 5. The CDR3 length is 14 residues. Germline CDR1 SGDLS, CDR2 YYNGEE.

CDR3 in amino acids: CASSPTRSYEQYF. As DNA, the CDR3 is TGTGCCAGCAGCCCTACTCGTTCCTACGAGCAGTACTTC. V is TRBV7-8 and J is TRBJ2-7, with D unresolved. This CDR3 is built from 13 residues. Germline CDR1 and CDR2: SGHVS and FQNEAQ. V was cut by 5 bases and J by 1 base, with 9 bases left in between.

The chain is built from TRBV4-3 and TRBJ2-3, with 10 bases aligning to TRBD2. The CDR3 has 18 amino acids. The junction had 12 bases not matched to a gene; V was cut back by 0 bases and J by 6 bases. From germline, CDR1 is LGHNA and CDR2 YSLEER. The CDR3: CASSQDGTSVAPRDTQYF. The CDR3 nucleotides are TGCGCCAGCAGCCAAGATGGGACTAGCGTGGCTCCACGGGATACGCAGTATTTT.

The chain carries TRBV4-3 and TRBJ2-1; TRBD1 matches at 11 bases. The CDR3 runs to 16 residues. The germline V gene has CDR1 LGHNA and CDR2 YSLEER. The V and J ends lost 1 base and 6 bases, in that order; junction bases with no gene match: 5. CDR3 protein: CASSQASGTGGNEQFF. The CDR3 DNA reads TGCGCCAGCAGCCAAGCCTCCGGGACAGGGGGCAATGAGCAGTTCTTC.

The chain recombines TRBV18 with TRBJ1-2; TRBD1 matches 9 bases. V lost 6 bases to trimming and J lost 7 bases; unmatched junction nucleotides: 12. CDR1 KGHSH and CDR2 LQKENI come from the germline V gene. The CDR3 sequence is 15 residues long. The CDR3 DNA follows: TGTGCCAGCTCCCGAGGGGGACAGGGTTTATCTGGCTACACCTTC. Translation: CASSRGGQGLSGYTF.

The chain couples TRBV7-6 to TRBJ1-1; maybe TRBD1 (6 bases). V lost 5 bases and J 3 bases, leaving 16 bases between the germline ends. The CDR3 length is 15 residues. Per the germline V gene, CDR1 is SGHVS and CDR2 is FNYEAQ. The CDR3 DNA sequence: TGTGCCAGCAGCCCTAATACAGGGATGGACACTGAAGCTTTCTTT. It encodes CASSPNTGMDTEAFF.

This rearrangement joins TRBV9 to TRBJ1-4, with TRBD1 matching 7 bases. The CDR3 is 14 amino acids. V shed 2 bases, J shed 7 bases, and the junction held 5 bases outside the gene matches. Germline CDR1 and CDR2: SGDLS and YYNGEE. CDR3 residues: CASSVKDRTEKLFF. The DNA of the CDR3 is TGTGCCAGCAGCGTTAAGGACAGGACTGAAAAACTGTTTTTT. The full variable domain, with the rest looked up from reference TRBV9 and TRBJ1-4, is DSGVTQTPKHLITATGQRVTLRCSPRSGDLSVYWYQQSLDQGLQFLIQYYNGEERAKGNILERFSAQQFPDLHSELNLSSLELGDSALYFCASSVKDRTEKLFFGSGTQLSVL.

In this sample, this clone turned up once. The J gene is TRBJ2-7, the V gene TRBV4-2, with TRBD1 matching 7 bases. Germline CDR1 is LGHNA and CDR2 is YNFKEQ. Trimming took 3 bases from V and 4 from J; bases not matched to a gene: 9. The CDR3 is 15 amino acids. CDR3 bases: TGTGCCAGCAGCCACAGACAGGGCGCTGGGTACGAGCAGTACTTC. The encoded protein is CASSHRQGAGYEQYF.

This chain links TRBV5-1 with TRBJ2-1; D not certain. This CDR3 is 16 amino acids long. V was cut by 1 base and J by 4 bases, with 15 bases left in between. Germline V gene lookup returns CDR1 SGHRS and CDR2 YFSETQ. CDR3 protein: CASSLISLAAYNEQFF. The CDR3 DNA reads as TGCGCCAGCAGCTTGATTTCACTCGCGGCGTACAATGAGCAGTTCTTC.

This rearrangement joins TRBV7-3 to TRBJ2-3, with D possibly being TRBD2 (7 bases). Germline CDR1 reads SGHTA; CDR2 reads FQGTGA. The CDR3 contains 16 residues. Trimming cost V 5 bases and J 4 bases, with 19 bases left between them. CDR3: CASSPLREGGPDTQYF. The CDR3 bases are TGTGCCAGCAGCCCATTAAGAGAGGGGGGGCCAGATACGCAGTATTTT.

The chain couples TRBV7-6 to TRBJ2-7; TRBD2 agrees at 9 bases. The CDR3 has 16 amino acids. J gave up 5 bases and V 5 bases, and 13 bases lay outside the gene matches. Germline CDR1 and CDR2: SGHVS and FNYEAQ. The CDR3 DNA is TGTGCCAGCAGCCCAACCGGCGGGGGGGTTTGGGACGAGCAGTACTTC. Its protein is CASSPTGGGVWDEQYF.

V and J are TRBV5-1 and TRBJ1-1, with TRBD1 identical over 7 bases. CDR1 SGHRS and CDR2 YFSETQ come from the germline V gene. This CDR3 region has 14 residues. V lost 0 bases and J lost 3; bases outside the gene matches: 2. The CDR3 coding sequence is TGCGCCAGCAGCTTGGCCGGGACAGACACTGAAGCTTTCTTT. This gives the protein CASSLAGTDTEAFF.

This clone was counted once. The V gene is TRBV11-2, the J gene TRBJ2-2; the D gene is possibly TRBD1 (6 bases). Per the germline V gene, CDR1 is SGHAT and CDR2 is FQNNGV. The CDR3 totals 15 residues. Trimming removed 7 bases from V and 1 base from J, with 13 bases in between. In nucleotides, the CDR3 is TGTGCCAGCACTTCCGGGACACAGAACACCGGGGAGCTGTTTTTT. It specifies CASTSGTQNTGELFF.

A remark on this clone: This specimen includes other DNA sequences encoding the same CDR3. The rearrangement uses TRBV9 and TRBJ2-7; a weak D match, TRBD1 (6 bases). Trimming left V 0 bases short and J 1 base short, with 8 bases between. The CDR3 sequence is 14 residues long. Germline V gene data show CDR1 as SGDLS and CDR2 as YYNGEE. The CDR3 loop reads CASSVVGGSYEQYF. DNA of the CDR3: TGTGCCAGCAGCGTAGTAGGGGGATCCTACGAGCAGTACTTC.

This clone occurred a few times. The chain has TRBV7-9 and TRBJ2-7; maybe TRBD2 (5 bases). The V end lost 4 bases, the J end lost 6 bases, and 10 bases lay between the germline ends. The V gene's germline CDR1 is SEHNR and CDR2 FQNEAQ (reference sequence). The CDR3 is 12 amino acids. CDR3 region: CASSSDSAEQYF. The CDR3 DNA reads TGTGCCAGCAGCTCGGACTCAGCCGAGCAGTACTTC.

The J gene is TRBJ2-2, the V gene TRBV9, with 7 bases matching TRBD1. The CDR3 contains 15 residues. Trimming at V came to 4 bases and at J to 5 bases, leaving 8 bases not matched to a gene. Germline V gene lookup returns CDR1 SGDLS and CDR2 YYNGEE. The CDR3 DNA is TGTGCCAGCAGCACCCGACAGGGCAGGACCGGGGAGCTGTTTTTT. Protein: CASSTRQGRTGELFF.